Below, 20 T cell receptor beta chains from the same sample are listed, as sequenced in a study of CD8+ T cells in alopecia areata. Extracted RNA was reverse transcribed, and the resulting cDNA served as sequencing template. Using immunoSEQ multiplex PCR, the repertoire was profiled, and TCRdb retains in-frame clones only, with some absent. Of about 60,000 clones in the sample, roughly 50% were seen once. Stated treatment: oral pan-JAK inhibitor, 5-10 mg twice daily. Sequences were derived from CD8+ T cells sorted from blood, sampled at approximately week 37, from a patient treated with tofacitinib. The receptor source for this set is a human donor with alopecia areata.

The table lists this clone with many counts. The chain couples TRBV29-1 to TRBJ2-6; 7 bases match TRBD2. This CDR3 region has 14 residues. Trimming took 6 bases from V and 10 from J; bases not matched to a gene: 12. Germline V gene data show CDR1 as SQVTM and CDR2 as ANQGSEA. In DNA, the CDR3 is TGCAGCGTACGAGGGAGGGACTCTTTGAACGTCCTGACTTTC. It is translated as CSVRGRDSLNVLTF. The full variable domain, its missing parts supplied by reference TRBV29-1 and TRBJ2-6, is SAVISQKPSRDICQRGTSLTIQCQVDSQVTMMFWYRQQPGQSLTLIATANQGSEATYESGFVIDKFPISRPNLTFSTLTVSNMSPEDSSIYLCSVRGRDSLNVLTFGAGSRLTVL.

The rearrangement uses TRBV11-2 and TRBJ2-7; D uncertain. CDR1 and CDR2 from the germline V gene are SGHAT and FQNNGV. Trimming shortened V by 1 base and J by 2 bases, and 3 bases separated the two germline ends. This CDR3 has 12 amino acids. The CDR3 sequence: CASSLAPYEQYF. As DNA, the CDR3 is TGTGCCAGCAGCTTAGCACCCTACGAGCAGTACTTC.

This chain links TRBV14 with TRBJ2-3, with D unresolved. V was trimmed by 2 bases and J by 2 bases, leaving 2 bases between them. The length of the CDR3 is 12 residues. The germline V gene encodes CDR1 SGHDN and CDR2 FVKESK. In nucleotides, the CDR3 is TGTGCCAGCAGCCAACACACAGATACGCAGTATTTT. It codes for CASSQHTDTQYF.

The chain recombines TRBV30 with TRBJ1-2, with TRBD1 matching 8 bases. This CDR3 has 16 amino acids. Looked up from germline, CDR1 is GTSNPN and CDR2 is SVGIG (reference sequence). J lost 6 bases, V lost 3 bases, and 15 bases had no gene match. DNA of the CDR3: TGTGCCTGGAGCCGCCCTCCAGGGGGCGCAATCGATGGCTACACCTTC. Protein: CAWSRPPGGAIDGYTF.

This clone has just a few counts. The V and J genes are TRBV4-1 and TRBJ2-7; TRBD1 agrees at 10 bases. V was pared by 0 bases and J by 4 bases, with 6 bases of the junction left unmatched. CDR1 is MGHRA and CDR2 is YSYEKL in the germline V gene. CDR3 length: 16 amino acids. CDR3 loop: CASSQDLGQGQYEQYF. DNA of the CDR3: TGCGCCAGCAGCCAAGATTTGGGACAGGGGCAATACGAGCAGTACTTC.

This clone was counted only a few times. J is TRBJ2-2 and V is TRBV6-5; D unresolved. V was pared by 8 bases and J by 6 bases, with 7 bases between. CDR3 length: 11 residues. Germline CDR1 is MNHEY and CDR2 is SVGAGI. CDR3 DNA sequence: TGTGCCAGCGGCAGAGCCGGGGAGCTGTTTTTT. Protein sequence: CASGRAGELFF.

This rearrangement joins TRBV30 to TRBJ2-7, with D possibly being TRBD1 (5 bases). The CDR3 has 14 residues. V lost 2 bases and J 4 bases, leaving 15 bases between the germline ends. The germline gives CDR1 GTSNPN, CDR2 SVGIG (reference sequence). CDR3 coding DNA: TGTGCCTGGAGTTTCCCGCGACAGTTTTACGAGCAGTACTTC. The encoded protein is CAWSFPRQFYEQYF.

This clone was detected only a few times. The rearrangement uses TRBV11-2 and TRBJ2-4; unclear D gene. The CDR3 consists of 15 residues. Germline V gene data show CDR1 as SGHAT and CDR2 as FQNNGV. V lost 7 bases and J 0 bases, leaving 13 bases between the germline ends. CDR3 amino acids: CASNNQVLAKNIQYF. As DNA, the CDR3 is TGTGCCAGCAACAATCAGGTTCTAGCCAAAAACATTCAGTACTTC.

V and J are TRBV30 and TRBJ2-5, with 11 bases matching TRBD2. The CDR3 has 15 amino acids. Germline-derived CDR1 and CDR2 are GTSNPN and SVGIG (reference sequence). The J segment lost 7 bases and the V segment lost 0 bases, leaving 7 bases of the junction unmatched. CDR3: CAWSVLAGVYVTQYF. Here the CDR3 DNA reads TGTGCCTGGAGTGTACTAGCGGGAGTATACGTGACCCAGTACTTC.

CDR3 sequence (DNA): TGTGCCAGCAGCGGAGCGGGAGGACAAGAGACCCAGTACTTC. It codes for CASSGAGGQETQYF. This chain joins TRBV9 and TRBJ2-5, with 9 bases fitting TRBD2. V shed 3 bases, J shed 2 bases, and the junction held 2 bases outside the gene matches. Looked up from germline, CDR1 is SGDLS and CDR2 is YYNGEE. There are 14 residues in the CDR3.

The V gene is TRBV19, the J gene TRBJ1-4; 7 bases are a match to TRBD1. From germline, CDR1 is LNHDA and CDR2 SQIVND (reference sequence). Losses at the gene ends were 1 base for V and 3 bases for J; bases not matched to a gene: 2. This CDR3 is 15 amino acids long. CDR3 amino acids: CASSIGGQPNEKLFF. The CDR3 nucleotides are TGTGCCAGTAGTATAGGGGGACAGCCTAATGAAAAACTGTTTTTT.

A few counts support this clone. The chain recombines TRBV4-3 with TRBJ2-7; 9 nucleotides line up with TRBD2. The V gene end was trimmed by 0 bases and the J gene end by 0 bases; junction bases not matched to a gene: 3. The CDR3 has 16 amino acids. Germline V gene sequence: CDR1 LGHNA, CDR2 YSLEER. The CDR3 sequence: CASSQESSGSSYEQYF. CDR3 nucleotides: TGCGCCAGCAGCCAAGAAAGTAGCGGGAGCTCCTACGAGCAGTACTTC.

The rearrangement links TRBV27 to TRBJ1-1; 9 bases line up with TRBD1. Losses at the gene ends were 5 bases for V and 0 bases for J; bases not matched to a gene: 10. The CDR3 has 17 amino acids. Germline CDR1 is MNHEY and CDR2 is SMNVEV (reference sequence). CDR3 protein: CASSRGTGNGLNTEAFF. CDR3 sequence (DNA): TGTGCCAGCAGTAGGGGGACAGGGAATGGGTTGAACACTGAAGCTTTCTTT.

The sample holds a few counts of this clone. This chain links TRBV29-1 with TRBJ2-1, with D perhaps TRBD2 (6 bases). The length of the CDR3 is 12 residues. Germline lookup yields CDR1 SQVTM and CDR2 ANQGSEA. V was clipped by 7 bases and J by 8 bases, with 15 bases between them. CDR3 DNA sequence: TGCAGCGCGGGAGAAAGCTTCTATGAGCAGTTCTTC. Translation: CSAGESFYEQFF.

This rearrangement joins TRBV4-1 to TRBJ2-1; 10 nucleotides align to TRBD1. V shed 4 bases and J 6 bases; nucleotides not matched to a gene: 6. This CDR3 has 15 amino acids. Germline V lookup: CDR1 MGHRA, CDR2 YSYEKL. CDR3 protein: CASSLRTGGGNEQFF. CDR3 coding DNA: TGCGCCAGCAGCCTCCGGACAGGGGGTGGCAATGAGCAGTTCTTC.

The chain combines TRBV27 with TRBJ1-1; D unclear. Trimming removed 6 bases at V and 1 base at J, with 9 bases between. The CDR3 has 13 amino acids. Germline V gives CDR1 MNHEY, CDR2 SMNVEV (reference sequence). The CDR3 nucleotides are TGTGCCAGCAGCATCGCGGGGAACACTGAAGCTTTCTTT. This encodes CASSIAGNTEAFF.

The chain combines TRBV4-1 with TRBJ2-7; the match to TRBD1 covers 8 bases. The CDR3 contains 16 residues. Germline V gene sequence: CDR1 MGHRA, CDR2 YSYEKL. Losses at the gene ends were 5 bases for V and 2 bases for J; bases not matched to a gene: 11. As DNA, the CDR3 is TGCGCCAGCAGCAGATCGACAGGGGTCGGCCCCTACGAGCAGTACTTC. The encoded protein is CASSRSTGVGPYEQYF.

The chain uses TRBV29-1 and TRBJ2-3; the match to TRBD2 covers 13 bases. Losses at the gene ends were 6 bases for V and 5 bases for J; bases not matched to a gene: 11. Per germline, CDR1 SQVTM and CDR2 ANQGSEA. The CDR3 consists of 16 residues. The CDR3 bases are TGCAGCGTCGGTTTGACTAGCGGGGGGTTTGGAGATACGCAGTATTTT. Its protein is CSVGLTSGGFGDTQYF.

This clone was counted between two and nine times. V and J are TRBV13 and TRBJ2-5; D is undetermined. With 5 bases removed from V and 4 bases from J, the gap between germline ends came to 8 bases. The CDR3 consists of 12 residues. CDR1 is PRHDT and CDR2 is FYEKMQ in the germline V gene (reference sequence). The CDR3 coding sequence is TGTGCCAGCAGCCTGCTTCGAGAGACCCAGTACTTC. Translating it yields CASSLLRETQYF.

The V and J genes are TRBV29-1 and TRBJ2-1; 9 nucleotides line up with TRBD1. The germline V gene encodes CDR1 SQVTM and CDR2 ANQGSEA. The CDR3 loop spans 14 amino acids. V lost 5 bases and J lost 3; bases outside the gene matches: 5. The DNA of the CDR3 is TGCAGCGTTTCGGGACAGGGAAACTACAATGAGCAGTTCTTC. It translates to CSVSGQGNYNEQFF.